This TCR beta chain came from a study of blood T cells in healthy people across ages. Next came a second PCR, run for about 6 to 11 cycles, which used a sample-barcoded 5' primer along with a J-beta primer mix. TCRdb ran MiXCR on the 5' RACE reads and lists one entry per CDR3 protein. The data show under 1,100,000 distinct CDR3 sequences, 20% to 25% seen once. Looked up from germline, CDR1 is MNHEY and CDR2 is SMNVEV (reference sequence). CDR3 size: 13 residues. The germline V and J ends were trimmed by 6 bases and 4 bases, with 7 bases remaining between them. The sample was also reused in another study, on T cells of mothers and their children. That source adds: Among related mother-child pairs, overlap was slightly higher than in unrelated pairs, though not significantly. Evidence of persistent microchimeric T cell clones was absent.

The J gene is TRBJ2-6, the V gene TRBV27, with D uncertain. This TCR came from a girl aged 2 to 9 in good health. What was sequenced was blood. The CDR3 reads CASRVTGANVLTF. The DNA for the CDR3 is TGTGCCAGCAGGGTGACGGGGGCCAACGTCCTGACTTTC. The full variable domain, rest sourced from reference TRBV27 and TRBJ2-6, is EAQVTQNPRYLITVTGKKLTVTCSQNMNHEYMSWYRQDPGLGLRQIYYSMNVEVTDKGDVPEGYKVSRKEKRNFPLILESPSPNQTSLYFCASRVTGANVLTFGAGSRLTVL.